The 3 T cell receptor beta chains presented below share a single source sample, sequenced in a study of radiotherapy plus CTLA-4 blockade in lung cancer. Sequenced by immunoSEQ multiplex PCR; TCRdb stores in-frame clones only, minus some. The sample includes about 51,000 clones, around 75% of them seen just once. The material sequenced was peripheral blood, taken from a patient treated with radiotherapy plus ipilimumab. The receptor source for this set is a human donor with non-small cell lung cancer who had a complete response to radiotherapy plus ipilimumab.

The chain uses TRBV10-3 and TRBJ2-7, with 7 positions matching TRBD2. The length of the CDR3 is 18 residues. J was trimmed by 0 bases and V by 3 bases; bases with no gene match: 14. Per the germline V gene, CDR1 is ENHRY and CDR2 is SYGVKD. CDR3 region: CAISETRAGPHFSYEQYV. The CDR3 DNA reads TGTGCCATCAGTGAAACTAGAGCGGGGCCGCATTTCTCCTACGAGCAGTACGTC.

This rearrangement joins TRBV6-6 to TRBJ1-2; 7 positions agree with TRBD1. With V trimmed by 5 bases and J by 2 bases, 5 bases remained unmatched. CDR1 is MNHNY and CDR2 is SVGAGI in the germline V gene (reference sequence). This CDR3 region has 14 residues. In nucleotides, the CDR3 is TGTGCCAGCAGTGGACAGACAGGGAACTATGGCTACACCTTC. This encodes CASSGQTGNYGYTF.

This clone showed up just a few times. This chain joins TRBV6-1 and TRBJ1-4; 7 bases are shared with TRBD1. The CDR3 sequence is 13 residues long. Germline CDR1 MNHNS, CDR2 SASEGT. With V trimmed by 10 bases and J by 5 bases, 7 bases remained unmatched. In nucleotides, the CDR3 is TGTGCCACCCTGGGGACAGTCAATGAAAAACTGTTTTTT. Translation: CATLGTVNEKLFF.